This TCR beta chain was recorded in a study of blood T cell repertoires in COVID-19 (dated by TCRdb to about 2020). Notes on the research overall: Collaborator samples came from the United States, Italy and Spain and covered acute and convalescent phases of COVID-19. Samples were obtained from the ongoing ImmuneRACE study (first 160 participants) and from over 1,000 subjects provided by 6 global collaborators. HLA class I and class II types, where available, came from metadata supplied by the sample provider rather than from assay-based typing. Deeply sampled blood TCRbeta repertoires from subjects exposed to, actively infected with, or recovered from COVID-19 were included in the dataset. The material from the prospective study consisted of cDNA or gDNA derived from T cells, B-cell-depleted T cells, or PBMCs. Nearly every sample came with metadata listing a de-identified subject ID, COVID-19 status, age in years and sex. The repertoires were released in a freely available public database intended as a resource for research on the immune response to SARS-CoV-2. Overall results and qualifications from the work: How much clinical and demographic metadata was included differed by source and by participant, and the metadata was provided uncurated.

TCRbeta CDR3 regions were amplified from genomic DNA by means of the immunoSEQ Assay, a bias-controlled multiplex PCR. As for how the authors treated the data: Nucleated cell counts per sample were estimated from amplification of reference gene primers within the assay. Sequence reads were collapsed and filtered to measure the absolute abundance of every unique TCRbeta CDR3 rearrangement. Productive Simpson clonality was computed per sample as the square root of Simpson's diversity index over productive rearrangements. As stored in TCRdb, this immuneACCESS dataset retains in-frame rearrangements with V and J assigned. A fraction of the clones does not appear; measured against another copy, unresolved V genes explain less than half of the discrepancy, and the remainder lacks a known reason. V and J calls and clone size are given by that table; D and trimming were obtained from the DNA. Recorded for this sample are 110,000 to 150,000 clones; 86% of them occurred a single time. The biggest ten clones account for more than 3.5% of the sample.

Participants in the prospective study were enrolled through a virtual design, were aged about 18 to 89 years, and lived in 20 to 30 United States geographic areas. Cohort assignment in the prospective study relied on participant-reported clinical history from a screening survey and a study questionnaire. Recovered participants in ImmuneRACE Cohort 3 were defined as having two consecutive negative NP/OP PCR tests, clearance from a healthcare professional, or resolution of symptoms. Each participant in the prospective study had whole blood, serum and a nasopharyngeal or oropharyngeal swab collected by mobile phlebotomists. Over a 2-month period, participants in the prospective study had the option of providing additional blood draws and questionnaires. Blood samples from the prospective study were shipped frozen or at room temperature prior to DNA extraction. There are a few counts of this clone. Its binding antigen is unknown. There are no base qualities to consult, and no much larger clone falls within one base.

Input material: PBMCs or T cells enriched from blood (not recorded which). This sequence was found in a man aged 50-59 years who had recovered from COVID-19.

The nucleotides are TGTGCCTATTTGGTGGGCAGGGAACGTTCACCCCTCCACTTT. It translates to CAYLVGRERSPLHF. This sequence uses TRBV30 and TRBJ1-6; TRBD1 could be the D gene, as 5 bases match. The CDR3, cysteine through phenylalanine, is 14 amino acids long. The retained sequence is limited to the CDR3, 42 bases, with the frame set at the first base. V was cut back by 7 bases and J by 9 bases, leaving a gap of 19 bases between them. CDR1 is given as GTSNPN and CDR2 as SVGIG, both from the germline V gene (reference sequence).